This T cell receptor beta chain emerged from a study of blood T cell repertoires in COVID-19. Assay used: immunoSEQ multiplex PCR; TCRdb lists only in-frame clones, some missing. Here the sample spans under 300,000 clones, about 90% being singletons. Only a few counts were recorded for this clone. The germline V gene encodes CDR1 SGHVS and CDR2 FQNEAQ. The V and J ends lost 4 bases and 7 bases, in that order; junction bases with no gene match: 12. The CDR3 loop spans 15 amino acids. V is TRBV7-8 and J is TRBJ1-2; TRBD1 agrees at 7 bases. Sequencing was done on a sample of PBMCs or T cells enriched from blood (not recorded which). This receptor was taken from a woman between 35 and 50 years old with acute COVID-19. CDR3 sequence: CASSSKLTGEAGYTF. DNA for the CDR3: TGTGCCAGCAGCTCTAAACTTACAGGGGAGGCTGGCTACACCTTC.